These T cell receptor beta chains were read from a single sample in a study of blood T cell repertoires in COVID-19. Clones were read by immunoSEQ multiplex PCR, and TCRdb kept only the in-frame ones, dropping some. The sample records approximately 150,000 clones, more than 80% being singletons. Sequenced: peripheral blood. These receptors were taken from a woman aged 55 to 70 with COVID-19, enrolled during active disease. Both conserved end residues are part of each CDR3. The order of the fields is clone size, D gene, J gene, V gene, CDR3 protein, CDR3 DNA. D genes are given only for firm matches. The size of a clone is reported for some rows only, either as once, few or many, or as a class for expanded clones.

>-|TRBD1|TRBJ1-5|TRBV5-4
CASSLDRGPAQPQHF
TGTGCCAGCAGCTTGGACAGGGGGCCGGCTCAGCCCCAGCATTTT
>-|-|TRBJ1-1|TRBV6-2/TRBV6-3
CASSIKSTRVLNTEAFF
TGTGCCAGCAGCATCAAAAGCACCAGGGTATTGAACACTGAAGCTTTCTTT
>-|TRBD1|TRBJ1-4|TRBV5-1
CASSLSPQGANEKLFF
TGCGCCAGCAGCTTATCCCCACAGGGGGCGAATGAAAAACTGTTTTTT
>-|TRBD1|TRBJ2-7|TRBV2
CASSEGLWTGDEQYF
TGTGCCAGCAGTGAAGGCCTTTGGACAGGGGACGAGCAGTACTTC
>-|TRBD1|TRBJ2-2|TRBV4-1
CASSQAPTRGRELFF
TGCGCCAGCAGCCAAGCCCCCACGAGGGGGCGGGAGCTGTTTTTT
>-|TRBD1|TRBJ1-2|TRBV15
CATSRDRGTGRYTF
TGTGCCACCAGCAGAGATCGGGGGACAGGGCGCTACACCTTC
>-|-|TRBJ1-2|TRBV7-2
CASSLASRDPGGGGYTF
TGTGCCAGCAGCTTAGCGTCGCGGGACCCGGGCGGGGGTGGCTACACCTTC
>-|-|TRBJ1-3|TRBV3-1/TRBV3-2
CASSHEVSSGNTIYF
TGTGCCAGCAGCCATGAGGTTTCCTCTGGAAACACCATATATTTT
>-|TRBD2|TRBJ2-1|TRBV7-6
CASSPSGGAGNEQFF
TGTGCCAGCAGCCCTAGCGGGGGGGCCGGGAATGAGCAGTTCTTC
>-|-|TRBJ1-2|TRBV10-3
CAISEGGGSYGYTF
TGTGCCATCAGTGAGGGCGGAGGGAGCTATGGCTACACCTTC
>once|TRBD2|TRBJ2-1|TRBV4-1
CASSHGTSGYNEQFF
TGCGCCAGCAGCCATGGGACTAGCGGTTACAATGAGCAGTTCTTC
>-|TRBD1|TRBJ1-3|TRBV7-8
CASSTRTGIGGNTIYF
TGTGCCAGCAGCACCCGGACAGGGATAGGTGGAAACACCATATATTTT
>-|-|TRBJ1-1|TRBV6-4
CASSEGRGTEAFF
TGTGCCAGCAGTGAAGGCAGGGGCACTGAAGCTTTCTTT
>-|-|TRBJ1-2|TRBV3-1/TRBV3-2
CASSHQQHFNYGYTF
TGTGCCAGCAGCCACCAACAGCATTTCAACTATGGCTACACCTTC
>-|TRBD1|TRBJ1-1|TRBV6-5
CASRTGGKMTEAFF
TGTGCCAGCAGGACAGGGGGGAAGATGACTGAAGCTTTCTTT
>-|TRBD1|TRBJ1-2|TRBV3-1/TRBV3-2
CASSQDGTGRRWGYTF
TGTGCCAGCAGCCAAGACGGGACAGGGAGAAGGTGGGGCTACACCTTC
>-|-|TRBJ1-6|TRBV11-2
CASSLGAGGSGSPLHF
TGTGCCAGCAGCTTAGGGGCGGGGGGATCGGGTTCACCCCTCCACTTT
>-|-|TRBJ2-1|TRBV27
CASSSTIAPQRRYEQFF
TGTGCCAGCAGTTCCACCATAGCGCCACAAAGACGGTATGAGCAGTTCTTC
>-|-|TRBJ1-5|TRBV18
CASSLARGPQHF
TGTGCCAGCTCACTTGCGAGAGGACCCCAGCATTTT
>-|TRBD1|TRBJ1-2|TRBV19
CASQDRTGGNEANYGYTF
TGTGCCAGTCAGGATCGGACAGGGGGCAATGAAGCTAACTATGGCTACACCTTC
>-|TRBD1|TRBJ1-2|TRBV27
CAARQGSIGYGYTF
TGTGCCGCGAGACAGGGGAGCATTGGCTATGGCTACACCTTC
>-|TRBD1|TRBJ1-1|TRBV4-2
CASSPQDRGIGAEAFF
TGTGCCAGCAGCCCCCAGGACAGGGGGATTGGGGCTGAAGCTTTCTTT
>-|TRBD1|TRBJ2-7|TRBV6-2/TRBV6-3
CASSVARTGGHEQYF
TGTGCCAGCAGCGTCGCGAGGACAGGGGGCCACGAGCAGTACTTC
>-|-|TRBJ2-5|TRBV5-6
CASSLGGDIGRTQYF
TGTGCCAGCAGCTTGGGAGGGGACATTGGGAGGACCCAGTACTTC
>-|TRBD2|TRBJ2-5|TRBV4-1
CASSQGLRLAETQYF
TGCGCCAGCAGCCAGGGGCTTAGACTAGCAGAGACCCAGTACTTC
>-|-|TRBJ2-6|TRBV7-3
CASSPTPAGGPGANVLTF
TGTGCCAGCAGCCCCACCCCGGCAGGAGGGCCTGGGGCCAACGTCCTGACTTTC
>-|-|TRBJ2-1|TRBV14
CASSQLLSMNNEQFF
TGTGCCAGCAGCCAACTACTAAGTATGAACAATGAGCAGTTCTTC
>-|TRBD1|TRBJ2-2|TRBV5-1
CASSEQGAATGELFF
TGCGCCAGCAGCGAACAGGGGGCAGCCACCGGGGAGCTGTTTTTT
>-|-|TRBJ1-2|TRBV10-2
CASRGGEYGYTF
TGCGCCAGCAGAGGGGGGGAATATGGCTACACCTTC
>-|TRBD1|TRBJ2-1|TRBV7-8
CASSLGVRGLNEQFF
TGTGCCAGCAGCTTAGGGGTCAGGGGGCTCAATGAGCAGTTCTTC
>-|-|TRBJ2-1|TRBV4-3
CASSQDRDSEYNEQFF
TGCGCCAGCAGCCAAGATCGGGACTCAGAGTACAATGAGCAGTTCTTC
>-|-|TRBJ2-7|TRBV6-2/TRBV6-3
CASSYDTARAYEQYF
TGTGCCAGCAGTTACGATACGGCGAGGGCCTACGAGCAGTACTTC
>-|TRBD2|TRBJ2-7|TRBV25-1
CASSAYSGGNEQYF
TGTGCCAGCAGTGCGTATAGCGGGGGAAACGAGCAGTACTTC
>few|-|TRBJ2-7|TRBV7-8
CASSLESPTENYEQYF
TGTGCCAGCAGCTTAGAATCGCCGACGGAGAACTACGAGCAGTACTTC
>-|TRBD1|TRBJ1-4|TRBV5-4
CASSLDQPRTGSEKLFF
TGTGCCAGCAGCTTGGATCAGCCACGGACAGGGAGTGAAAAACTGTTTTTT
>-|-|TRBJ1-1|TRBV6-5
CASSYEGWNTEAFF
TGTGCCAGCAGTTATGAGGGATGGAACACTGAAGCTTTCTTT
>-|TRBD2|TRBJ2-7|TRBV10-3
CAISPTLAGGLEQYF
TGTGCCATCAGTCCGACACTAGCGGGGGGTCTCGAGCAGTACTTC
>-|TRBD1|TRBJ2-7|TRBV5-4
CASSPGTGTFYEQYF
TGTGCCAGCAGCCCCGGGACAGGGACTTTCTACGAGCAGTACTTC
>-|-|TRBJ1-5|TRBV4-2
CASSQEEGNQPQHF
TGTGCCAGCAGCCAAGAGGAGGGCAATCAGCCCCAGCATTTT
>-|TRBD1|TRBJ1-5|TRBV7-8
CASSLDVVWDRVNQPQHF
TGTGCCAGCAGCTTAGATGTGGTATGGGACAGGGTCAATCAGCCCCAGCATTTT
>-|-|TRBJ1-5|TRBV6-5
CASSPLGGSNQPQHF
TGTGCCAGCAGTCCCTTGGGGGGAAGCAATCAGCCCCAGCATTTT
>-|-|TRBJ1-1|TRBV6-5
CASSYSLVDEDTEAFF
TGTGCCAGCAGTTACTCGCTGGTTGATGAGGACACTGAAGCTTTCTTT